This T cell receptor beta chain was captured by sequencing in a study of CD8 T cells in Susac syndrome. Germline values: CDR1 MNHEY, CDR2 SVGAGI. Trimming stripped 6 bases from V and 8 bases from J, with 16 bases between. This CDR3 has 14 residues. RNA amounts of about 0.45 to 1 ug underwent reverse transcription with random hexamers. Amplification of TCR beta CDR3 used immunoSEQ multiplex PCR across 54 Vbeta and 13 Jbeta. In TCRdb, the immunoSEQ multiplex PCR reads were re-called with MiXCR into one record per CDR3 protein. This table holds fewer than 350,000 distinct CDR3 sequences, 85% found once. From blood CD8+ and CD4+ T cells, the TCR beta chain was sequenced. The patients who served as multiple sclerosis controls were treatment-naive and had stable or active relapsing-remitting disease that fulfilled the revised McDonald criteria. CD8+ and CD4+ T cells were negatively isolated; TEMRA cells were FACS-enriched.

J is TRBJ1-4 and V is TRBV6-5; D unresolved. The TCR sequence derives from a human donor with multiple sclerosis. The sample was CD8+ T cells from PBMCs. Here the CDR3 DNA reads TGTGCCAGCAGCCCCGGTGGGGTTAGGGAAAAACTGTTTTTT. This sequence encodes CASSPGGVREKLFF.